This T cell receptor beta chain was sequenced for a study of beta chain features in type 1 diabetes. Points from the study as a whole: The study found moderately but significantly shorter TCRB CDR3s in all four CD4+ subsets of Type 1 diabetes patients. VDJ junctions from patients with type 1 diabetes contained fewer insertions and more deletions.

Turning to this clone: Its antigen is unidentified.

Expressed TCRB transcripts were sequenced because the entire RNA isolate underwent reverse transcription. Sequencing used immunoSEQ multiplex PCR; TCRdb keeps in-frame clones, though not all of them. This table holds some 150,000 clones, around an eighth found once. The CDR3 is made up of 14 amino acids. CDR1 and CDR2 (germline): SQVTM, ANQGSEA. Trimming took 5 bases from V and 4 from J; bases not matched to a gene: 7. The rearrangement uses TRBV29-1 and TRBJ1-3, with 8 nucleotides matching TRBD1. Input material: central memory CD4+ T cells from blood. This sequence originates from a man aged 18 to 29 with type 1 diabetes. In DNA, the CDR3 is TGCAGCGTTCTTGGACAGGGATCAGGAAACACCATATATTTT. Translated, it gives CSVLGQGSGNTIYF.